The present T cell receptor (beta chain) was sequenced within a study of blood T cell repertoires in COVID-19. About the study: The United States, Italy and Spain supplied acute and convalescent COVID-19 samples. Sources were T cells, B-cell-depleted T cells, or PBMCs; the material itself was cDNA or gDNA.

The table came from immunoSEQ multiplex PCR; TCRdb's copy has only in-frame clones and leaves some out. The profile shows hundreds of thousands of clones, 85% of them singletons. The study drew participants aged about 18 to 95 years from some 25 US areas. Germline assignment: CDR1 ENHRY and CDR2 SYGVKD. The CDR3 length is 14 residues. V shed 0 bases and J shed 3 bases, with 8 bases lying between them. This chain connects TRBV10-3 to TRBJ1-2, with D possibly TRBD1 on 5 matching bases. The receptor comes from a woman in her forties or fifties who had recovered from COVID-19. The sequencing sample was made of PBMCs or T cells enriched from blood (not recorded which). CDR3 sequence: CAISESGLHYGYTF. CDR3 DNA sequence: TGTGCCATCAGTGAGTCGGGGCTCCACTATGGCTACACCTTC.